These 6 T cell receptor beta chains share one sample of origin, sequenced in a study of human T cells and chemical hapten exposure (dated by TCRdb to the early 2020s). In light of the paper, this sample's time point label describes: patch test 1, 2 weeks after DPC sensitization. The meaning of the sample's treatment or condition label: therapeutic diphenylcyclopropenone sensitization with weekly scalp DPC. Unfractionated whole blood was collected in Tempus Blood RNA tubes, and total RNA was extracted from that blood. The library was produced with RACE. The run used a NextSeq 500. The raw public data were reprocessed by TCRdb itself: fastp quality trimming at Q25, MiXCR clonotype calling, in-frame beta chains only. Rows matching on CDR3 protein sequence are summarized as one entry with the most common DNA and genes. Present in this sample are 35,000 or so distinct CDR3 sequences, about 6.3% of which were seen just once. The top ten clones comprise roughly 9.2% of the sample.

The starting material was whole blood, obtained in connection with sensitization to the hapten diphenylcyclopropenone (DPC). The source of these receptors is a woman in her thirties with alopecia areata. Some clones in this sample may be carry-over from other donors' samples.

The V and J genes are TRBV5-1 and TRBJ2-5; D tentatively fits TRBD1 or TRBD2 (6 bases each). In germline, CDR1 is SGHRS, CDR2 YFSETQ. The V gene lost 4 bases and the J gene lost 3 bases, with 13 bases spanning the gap. CDR3 length: 14 residues. The CDR3 region has the DNA TGCGCCAGCAGCCTCGGGGGCGGGGAAGAGACCCAGTACTTC. Amino acids: CASSLGGGEETQYF.

This clonotype was seen only a few times. The rearrangement uses TRBV12-3 or TRBV12-4 and TRBJ2-3; tentative D call: TRBD2 (6 bases). Trimming shortened V by 2 bases and J by 2 bases, and 14 bases separated the two germline ends. The CDR3 loop spans 16 amino acids. The CDR3 DNA follows: TGTGCCAGCAGTTTAACCCGGACTACCACCACAGATACGCAGTATTTT. Protein product: CASSLTRTTTTDTQYF.

CDR3: CASSLGQGNEKLFF. The CDR3 DNA reads as TGCGCCAGCAGCTTGGGGCAGGGGAATGAAAAACTGTTTTTT. The chain has TRBV5-1 and TRBJ1-4, with D perhaps matching TRBD1 (6 bases). This CDR3 spans 14 amino acids. Germline V gives CDR1 SGHRS, CDR2 YFSETQ. The V and J ends lost 0 bases and 5 bases respectively, with 8 bases between them.

The sample holds many counts of this clonotype. The rearrangement links TRBV18 to TRBJ1-1, with D possibly being TRBD1 (6 bases). The CDR3 is 16 residues long. The V end was cut by 6 bases, the J end by 0 bases, with 17 bases between. Germline-derived CDR1 and CDR2 are KGHSH and LQKENI. In nucleotides, the CDR3 is TGTGCCAGCTCGCCCTCTACAGGGAGGGTGAACACTGAAGCTTTCTTT. Encoded protein: CASSPSTGRVNTEAFF.

The sample holds many counts of this clonotype. The V call is TRBV7-2, the J call TRBJ2-7; TRBD2 is a possible D gene (6 bases). The germline V and J ends were trimmed by 1 base and 3 bases, with 10 bases remaining between them. CDR1 SGHTA and CDR2 FQGNSA come from the germline V gene. This CDR3 spans 14 amino acids. The CDR3 bases are TGTGCCAGCAGCTTAGTCACGGGAGACTACGAGCAGTACTTC. Translated: CASSLVTGDYEQYF.

This clonotype was counted many times. V is TRBV7-9 and J is TRBJ2-3; no definite D call. Per germline, CDR1 SEHNR and CDR2 FQNEAQ (reference sequence). CDR3 length: 12 residues. V was clipped by 5 bases and J by 6 bases, with 9 bases between them. The CDR3 DNA reads as TGTGCCAGCAGCCCCCGACCGGATACGCAGTATTTT. This codes for CASSPRPDTQYF.